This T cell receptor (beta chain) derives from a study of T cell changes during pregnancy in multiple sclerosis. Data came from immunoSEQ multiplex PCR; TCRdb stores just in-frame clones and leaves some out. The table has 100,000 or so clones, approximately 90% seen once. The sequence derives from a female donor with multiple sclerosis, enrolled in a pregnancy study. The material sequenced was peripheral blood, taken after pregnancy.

The CDR3 DNA is TGTGCCAGCAGCCGGACGACTAGCGGCAAAGAGACCCAGTACTTC. It translates to CASSRTTSGKETQYF. The chain combines TRBV14 with TRBJ2-5; 9 bases align to TRBD2. Germline V gene sequence: CDR1 SGHDN, CDR2 FVKESK. This CDR3 comprises 15 residues. The J segment lost 3 bases and the V segment lost 4 bases, leaving 6 bases of the junction unmatched.